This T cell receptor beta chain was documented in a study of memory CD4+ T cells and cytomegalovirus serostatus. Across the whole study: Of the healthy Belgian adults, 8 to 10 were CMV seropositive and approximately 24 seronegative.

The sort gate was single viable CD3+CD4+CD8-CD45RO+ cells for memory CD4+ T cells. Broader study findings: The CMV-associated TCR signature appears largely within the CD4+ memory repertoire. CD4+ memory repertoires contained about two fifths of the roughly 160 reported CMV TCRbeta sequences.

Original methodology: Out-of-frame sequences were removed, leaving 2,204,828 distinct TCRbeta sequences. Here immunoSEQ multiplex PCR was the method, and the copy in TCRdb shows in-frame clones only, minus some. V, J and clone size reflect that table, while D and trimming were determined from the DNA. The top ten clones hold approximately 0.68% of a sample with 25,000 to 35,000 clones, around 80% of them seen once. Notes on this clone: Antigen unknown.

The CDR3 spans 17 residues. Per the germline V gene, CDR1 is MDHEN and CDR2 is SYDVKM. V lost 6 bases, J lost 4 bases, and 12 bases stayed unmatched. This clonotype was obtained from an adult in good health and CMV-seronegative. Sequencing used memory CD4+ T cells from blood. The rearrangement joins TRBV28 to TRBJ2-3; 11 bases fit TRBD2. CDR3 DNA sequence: TGTGCCAGCAGGGCTAGCGGGGGGATACGATACGCAGATACGCAGTATTTT. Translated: CASRASGGIRYADTQYF.